This TCR beta chain originates from a study of T cells in Graves' hyperthyroidism and ophthalmopathy. The ends lost 6 bases at V and 5 bases at J; junction bases unmatched: 3. CDR1 is MNHEY and CDR2 is SVGAGI in the germline V gene. The CDR3 is 12 amino acids. This clonotype was recorded many times. Using RNA transcripts as the source, TCR beta CDR3 regions were amplified. HTBI primers were employed in a first-round RT-PCR of the TCR CDR3. A single record per CDR3 protein comes from TCRdb applying MiXCR to the multiplex PCR reads. The sample shows 450,000 to 700,000 distinct CDR3 sequences, around 45% of them seen only once.

The V call is TRBV6-5, the J call TRBJ1-1; 7 nucleotides align to TRBD1. The receptor was derived from an adult woman with Graves' disease, either hyperthyroidism or ophthalmopathy (not recorded which). Material: peripheral blood or thyroid tissue (not recorded which). CDR3: CASSRGETEAFF. The CDR3 DNA follows: TGTGCCAGCAGCAGGGGGGAGACTGAAGCTTTCTTT.